This T cell receptor (beta chain) was recorded in a study of cytomegalovirus exposure and HLA in healthy donors. Regarding the study as a whole: The records held CMV serostatus as the only immune exposure information.

The CDR3 spans 15 residues. Germline loops: CDR1 SGHRS, CDR2 YFSETQ. Trimming stripped 2 bases from V and 0 bases from J, with 10 bases between. The PCR contained 60 Vbeta and 13 Jbeta primers. Per the study methods: Approximately 87 million unique TCR beta chains, 9 million to 11 million shared, were counted in a later analysis. TCRdb's table, derived via immunoSEQ multiplex PCR, lists solely in-frame clones and lacks some. D and trimming were read from the DNA, whereas the V and J calls and clone size are those reported in that table. The sample holds about 130,000 clones. Comment on this clone: Its specificity is unknown.

The V and J genes are TRBV5-1 and TRBJ2-3; D is uncertain. Material for sequencing was PBMCs. The receptor comes from a man younger than 45 in good health and CMV-seronegative. The CDR3 region has the DNA TGCGCCAGCAGCTTCGGAGATTCTAGCACAGATACGCAGTATTTT. The encoded protein is CASSFGDSSTDTQYF.